This is a list of T cell receptor beta chains from one sample in a study of T cells expressing NK-cell markers. TCRdb reprocessed the 5' RACE reads, with one entry per CDR3 protein and no DNA. With 550,000 to 600,000 distinct CDR3 sequences in the sample, the ten largest clones hold approximately 3.6%. The specimen was blood T cells: a sorted CD56 or NKG2C T cell subset, CD4+ or CD8+ T cells, or bulk PBMC T cells (not recorded which). These receptors all stem from a man aged 18-30 years in good health. The CDR3 runs from the conserved cysteine through the conserved F or W. Each record gives: V gene, J gene, CDR3 protein.

>TRBV5-5|TRBJ2-7
CASSSKTGPNHEQYF
>TRBV7-2|TRBJ1-2
CASRTTGETYGYTF
>TRBV5-1|TRBJ2-3
CASSLLEVGTLEGDTQYF
>TRBV10-3|TRBJ1-2
CAITTGARGYTF
>TRBV27|TRBJ1-6
CASMPHQSSYNSPLHF
>TRBV12-3/TRBV12-4|TRBJ1-1
CASSSSRRGLGMNTEAFF
>TRBV2|TRBJ2-1
CASSGFRDQQFF
>TRBV7-9|TRBJ1-2
CASSSTGGRSYGYTF
>TRBV6-1|TRBJ2-3
CASEAGGGDTQYF
>TRBV30|TRBJ2-1
CALVLAGGPYNEQFF
>TRBV7-9|TRBJ2-7
CASSDAGLGYEQYF
>TRBV28|TRBJ2-4
CASSLQSGGASNIQYF
>TRBV20-1|TRBJ1-5
CSAHRTGTGQGPQHF
>TRBV7-8|TRBJ1-4
CAGGRSANEKLFF
>TRBV5-1|TRBJ2-5
CASRSGRASETQYF
>TRBV14|TRBJ2-7
CASSPPLSEQYF
>TRBV12-3/TRBV12-4|TRBJ1-2
CASSPRQDLNYGYTF
>TRBV27|TRBJ2-3
CASSLGQPIYTDTQYF
>TRBV12-3/TRBV12-4|TRBJ1-1
CASTIGWGTEAFF
>TRBV11-2|TRBJ2-3
CASSLERGRTDTQYF
>TRBV7-9|TRBJ2-1
CASSLGDGDYNEQFF
>TRBV3-1|TRBJ2-5
CASSPRLAGGRGETQYF
>TRBV7-6|TRBJ2-7
CASSYRDSAYEQYF
>TRBV5-1|TRBJ2-3
CASRPLSGSDTQYF
>TRBV12-3/TRBV12-4|TRBJ2-5
CASSSRTRLGQETQYF
>TRBV4-3|TRBJ2-3
CASSQDLFTDTQYF
>TRBV28|TRBJ1-5
CASSYQTGGEPQHF
>TRBV20-1|TRBJ1-5
CSARGGQEHQPQHF
>TRBV5-1|TRBJ2-1
CASSFGQSYNEQFF
>TRBV20-1|TRBJ1-1
CSARDKIRGEAFF
>TRBV5-4|TRBJ1-1
CASSLVGGGGTEAFF
>TRBV29-1|TRBJ2-3
CSVGRDQSTDTQYF
>TRBV6-2/TRBV6-3|TRBJ2-3
CASVPKSGRGDTQYF
>TRBV6-5|TRBJ2-1
CASSYSPSGHNEQFF
>TRBV6-4|TRBJ2-1
CASSDWGSNMYEQFF
>TRBV11-2|TRBJ2-7
CASRATGGNYEQYF
>TRBV29-1|TRBJ2-1
CSVAGLAGVGEQFF
>TRBV5-1|TRBJ2-3
CASGSWGVSTDTQYF
>TRBV9|TRBJ2-1
CASDPRTGEQFF
>TRBV12-3/TRBV12-4|TRBJ2-4
CASSLLGGIDQYF
>TRBV12-3/TRBV12-4|TRBJ2-7
CASSLPPASGSYEQYF
>TRBV5-1|TRBJ2-2
CASSLRTVANTGELFF
>TRBV6-1|TRBJ1-1
CASGLVGAGSTEAFF
>TRBV4-2|TRBJ2-1
CASSQDQGRTSNEQFF
>TRBV6-2/TRBV6-3|TRBJ2-7
CATTPGQGYEQYF
>TRBV7-9|TRBJ1-5
CASSKTGVGVGPQHF
>TRBV6-6|TRBJ2-7
CASSQTDGGPQYF
>TRBV6-2/TRBV6-3|TRBJ2-1
CASSYPDHYNEQFF
>TRBV5-1|TRBJ2-7
CASSLGTGRIYYEQYF
>TRBV12-3/TRBV12-4|TRBJ2-2
CASSSFIAASNTGELFF
>TRBV5-6|TRBJ1-6
CASSFAGTNNSPLHF
>TRBV15|TRBJ2-4
CATSRERAEDIQYF
>TRBV20-1|TRBJ1-5
CSAGPGQGLQPQHF
>TRBV21-1|TRBJ2-5
CASTPHRGRYQETQYF
>TRBV20-1|TRBJ1-5
CSARGRQAEYDLTNQPQHF
>TRBV15|TRBJ2-1
CATSREVGGRDNEQFF
>TRBV2|TRBJ1-3
CASSETPDVSGNTIYF
>TRBV5-6|TRBJ2-1
CASSPLGGRVYNEQFF
>TRBV6-5|TRBJ2-5
CASSYTGGGERQETQYF
>TRBV27|TRBJ1-5
CASSLSRLNSQPQHF